A selection of T cell receptor beta chains follows, all from one sample in a study of post-analysis software for immune sequencing data. One entry per CDR3 protein results from TCRdb running MiXCR on the PCR reads. The table includes roughly 700,000 distinct CDR3 sequences, approximately 30% detected once. Specimen: blood. The source is a girl aged 10 to 17 with multiple sclerosis. Each CDR3 is given with its conserved first and last residue. Each record gives: clone size, D gene, J gene, CDR3 length, V gene, CDR3 DNA, CDR3 protein. The D gene is left open where the match is weak. Size is stated for part of the rows, as once, few or many counts, or as a class when the clone is expanded.

clone_size: few; d_call: .; j_call: TRBJ1-2; cdr3_length: 15; v_call: TRBV6-5; cdr3_nt: TGTGCCAGCAGTGCCGCCGACACGGCGGGAAAAGGCTACACCTTC; cdr3_aa: CASSAADTAGKGYTF
clone_size: .; d_call: TRBD1; j_call: TRBJ2-4; cdr3_length: 14; v_call: TRBV11-3; cdr3_nt: TGTGCCAGCAGCTCCCGAAGACAGGGTAGCATTCAGTACTTC; cdr3_aa: CASSSRRQGSIQYF
clone_size: few; d_call: .; j_call: TRBJ2-3; cdr3_length: 15; v_call: TRBV7-2; cdr3_nt: TGTGCCAGCAGCTTATTCAGGCTCGACACAGATACGCAGTATTTT; cdr3_aa: CASSLFRLDTDTQYF
clone_size: .; d_call: TRBD2; j_call: TRBJ2-3; cdr3_length: 15; v_call: TRBV4-3; cdr3_nt: TGCGCCAGCAGCCAAGATCAAGCGGGAGCAGATACGCAGTATTTT; cdr3_aa: CASSQDQAGADTQYF
clone_size: .; d_call: .; j_call: TRBJ1-2; cdr3_length: 12; v_call: TRBV5-1; cdr3_nt: TGCGCCAGCAGCGCGGACGGTGATGGCTACACCTTC; cdr3_aa: CASSADGDGYTF
clone_size: .; d_call: TRBD1; j_call: TRBJ1-2; cdr3_length: 15; v_call: TRBV20-1; cdr3_nt: TGCAGTGCTAGAGATCCGGACAGGGGGGCGTATGGCTACACCTTC; cdr3_aa: CSARDPDRGAYGYTF
clone_size: .; d_call: TRBD2; j_call: TRBJ2-5; cdr3_length: 16; v_call: TRBV5-1; cdr3_nt: TGCGTCAACAGCTTGATGCTAGCGGGGGAACAAGAGACCCAGTACTTC; cdr3_aa: CVNSLMLAGEQETQYF
clone_size: .; d_call: .; j_call: TRBJ2-1; cdr3_length: 14; v_call: TRBV7-6; cdr3_nt: TGTGCCAGCAGCTCCACAAGGGGGGCGGATGAGCAGTTCTTC; cdr3_aa: CASSSTRGADEQFF
clone_size: few; d_call: .; j_call: TRBJ1-1; cdr3_length: 15; v_call: TRBV7-2; cdr3_nt: TGTGTCAGCAGCCGAAATCTGGGGGCAAGGACTGAAGCTTTCTTT; cdr3_aa: CVSSRNLGARTEAFF
clone_size: few; d_call: .; j_call: TRBJ2-7; cdr3_length: 13; v_call: TRBV20-1; cdr3_nt: TGCAGTGCTAGAGGACTAACCGACTACGAGCAGTACTTC; cdr3_aa: CSARGLTDYEQYF
clone_size: few; d_call: TRBD2; j_call: TRBJ2-5; cdr3_length: 16; v_call: TRBV11-3; cdr3_nt: TGTGCCAGCAGCTTAGGACTAGCGGGAGAACAAGAGACCCAGTACTTC; cdr3_aa: CASSLGLAGEQETQYF
clone_size: .; d_call: TRBD1; j_call: TRBJ1-1; cdr3_length: 15; v_call: TRBV5-5; cdr3_nt: TGTGCCAGCAGCTACCGGGACAGGTGGAACACTGAAGCTTTCTTT; cdr3_aa: CASSYRDRWNTEAFF
clone_size: .; d_call: TRBD1; j_call: TRBJ1-5; cdr3_length: 15; v_call: TRBV27; cdr3_nt: TGTGCCAGCAAATCCACAGGGGGGGTCAATCAGCCCCAGCATTTT; cdr3_aa: CASKSTGGVNQPQHF
clone_size: .; d_call: .; j_call: TRBJ1-1; cdr3_length: 15; v_call: TRBV4-1; cdr3_nt: TGCGCCAGCAGCCAAGTGACACCTATGAACACTGAAGCTTTCTTT; cdr3_aa: CASSQVTPMNTEAFF
clone_size: .; d_call: .; j_call: TRBJ2-5; cdr3_length: 13; v_call: TRBV12-3/TRBV12-4; cdr3_nt: TGTGCCAGCAGCTCGGGCAGCGAAGAGACCCAGTACTTC; cdr3_aa: CASSSGSEETQYF
clone_size: .; d_call: TRBD1; j_call: TRBJ1-5; cdr3_length: 16; v_call: TRBV12-3/TRBV12-4; cdr3_nt: TGTGCCAGCAGTTCCATGGACAGGGCCCGCAATCAGCCCCAGCATTTT; cdr3_aa: CASSSMDRARNQPQHF
clone_size: .; d_call: TRBD1; j_call: TRBJ1-5; cdr3_length: 16; v_call: TRBV4-2; cdr3_nt: TGTGCCAGCAGCCAAGATGTGGGACAGGGTAGTCAGCCCCAGCATTTT; cdr3_aa: CASSQDVGQGSQPQHF
clone_size: .; d_call: TRBD1; j_call: TRBJ1-6; cdr3_length: 15; v_call: TRBV27; cdr3_nt: TGTGCCAGCAGTTCCCGGACAGGGGCTAATTCACCCCTCCACTTT; cdr3_aa: CASSSRTGANSPLHF
clone_size: .; d_call: .; j_call: TRBJ2-1; cdr3_length: 15; v_call: TRBV7-9; cdr3_nt: TGTGCCAGCAGCCCTACCCGGACTACTTACAATGAGCAGTTCTTC; cdr3_aa: CASSPTRTTYNEQFF
clone_size: few; d_call: .; j_call: TRBJ2-1; cdr3_length: 14; v_call: TRBV20-1; cdr3_nt: TGCAGTGCTAGGGACGCCGGCATTAACAATGAGCAGTTCTTC; cdr3_aa: CSARDAGINNEQFF
clone_size: many; d_call: .; j_call: TRBJ2-7; cdr3_length: 11; v_call: TRBV28; cdr3_nt: TGTGCCAGCAGTTCCCCGAACGAGCAGTACTTC; cdr3_aa: CASSSPNEQYF
clone_size: .; d_call: TRBD2; j_call: TRBJ2-3; cdr3_length: 15; v_call: TRBV9; cdr3_nt: TGTGCCAGCAGTCCCAGACTAGCGGACACAGATACGCAGTATTTT; cdr3_aa: CASSPRLADTDTQYF
clone_size: .; d_call: .; j_call: TRBJ2-7; cdr3_length: 13; v_call: TRBV7-2; cdr3_nt: TGTGCCAGCAGCTCCCCCCGTTCGGGCGAGCAGTACTTC; cdr3_aa: CASSSPRSGEQYF
clone_size: .; d_call: .; j_call: TRBJ2-2; cdr3_length: 11; v_call: TRBV28; cdr3_nt: TGTGCCAGCGGCACTTTGTGGGAGTTGTTTTTT; cdr3_aa: CASGTLWELFF
clone_size: .; d_call: .; j_call: TRBJ2-6; cdr3_length: 13; v_call: TRBV29-1; cdr3_nt: TGCAGCGTTGGATTGACTGGGGCCAACGTCCTGACTTTC; cdr3_aa: CSVGLTGANVLTF
clone_size: few; d_call: .; j_call: TRBJ2-3; cdr3_length: 12; v_call: TRBV20-1; cdr3_nt: TGCAGTGCTAGAGAAAGGGGGGATACGCAGTATTTT; cdr3_aa: CSARERGDTQYF
clone_size: few; d_call: .; j_call: TRBJ2-6; cdr3_length: 18; v_call: TRBV20-1; cdr3_nt: TGCAGTGCTCAGAACGGTGGCCAGGGGCACCCTGGGGCCAACGTCCTGACTTTC; cdr3_aa: CSAQNGGQGHPGANVLTF
clone_size: few; d_call: .; j_call: TRBJ1-1; cdr3_length: 12; v_call: TRBV29-1; cdr3_nt: TGCAGCGCCGCCAACGCGGACACTGAAGCTTTCTTT; cdr3_aa: CSAANADTEAFF
clone_size: .; d_call: TRBD2; j_call: TRBJ2-1; cdr3_length: 14; v_call: TRBV6-5; cdr3_nt: TGTGCCAGCCGAGCGGGGGGCCAGGGTAATGAGCAGTTCTTC; cdr3_aa: CASRAGGQGNEQFF
clone_size: .; d_call: .; j_call: TRBJ2-6; cdr3_length: 16; v_call: TRBV28; cdr3_nt: TGTGCCAGCAGCCGAGTAGGCGGTCCTGGGGCCAACGTCCTGACTTTC; cdr3_aa: CASSRVGGPGANVLTF
clone_size: .; d_call: TRBD2; j_call: TRBJ2-6; cdr3_length: 19; v_call: TRBV7-2; cdr3_nt: TGTGCCAGCAGCTACCGGACTAGCGGGACCCTCTCTGGGGCCAACGTCCTGACTTTC; cdr3_aa: CASSYRTSGTLSGANVLTF
clone_size: .; d_call: .; j_call: TRBJ2-6; cdr3_length: 16; v_call: TRBV15; cdr3_nt: TGTGCCACCAGCAGATATAATGGGGAGGGGGCCAACGTCCTGACTTTC; cdr3_aa: CATSRYNGEGANVLTF
clone_size: .; d_call: .; j_call: TRBJ2-5; cdr3_length: 15; v_call: TRBV7-2; cdr3_nt: TGTGCCAGCAGCCCATCCCTGGGGGTGACCGAGACCCAGTACTTC; cdr3_aa: CASSPSLGVTETQYF
clone_size: .; d_call: .; j_call: TRBJ2-5; cdr3_length: 16; v_call: TRBV5-1; cdr3_nt: TGCGCCAGCAGCCCAGGAATAACAACGTACCAAGAGACCCAGTACTTC; cdr3_aa: CASSPGITTYQETQYF
clone_size: .; d_call: TRBD1; j_call: TRBJ1-1; cdr3_length: 15; v_call: TRBV6-2/TRBV6-3; cdr3_nt: TGTGCCAGCAGTTACGCCGGGACAGGGAACACTGAAGCTTTCTTT; cdr3_aa: CASSYAGTGNTEAFF
clone_size: .; d_call: .; j_call: TRBJ1-1; cdr3_length: 14; v_call: TRBV7-2; cdr3_nt: TGTGCCAGCAGCTTACCCCCAGGGACCACTGAAGCTTTCTTT; cdr3_aa: CASSLPPGTTEAFF
clone_size: many; d_call: TRBD2; j_call: TRBJ2-5; cdr3_length: 17; v_call: TRBV4-3; cdr3_nt: TGCGCCAGCAGCCACCGATTCGGGACTAGCGGGATGGAGACCCAGTACTTC; cdr3_aa: CASSHRFGTSGMETQYF
clone_size: .; d_call: TRBD1; j_call: TRBJ2-5; cdr3_length: 14; v_call: TRBV28; cdr3_nt: TGTGCCAGCAGTTCAACAGACAGGGAAGAGACCCAGTACTTC; cdr3_aa: CASSSTDREETQYF
clone_size: .; d_call: .; j_call: TRBJ1-2; cdr3_length: 13; v_call: TRBV6-1; cdr3_nt: TGTGCCAGCCGACCCAAGGGGTTCGGGGGCTACACCTTC; cdr3_aa: CASRPKGFGGYTF
clone_size: .; d_call: TRBD2; j_call: TRBJ2-1; cdr3_length: 15; v_call: TRBV18; cdr3_nt: TGTGCCAGCTCACCAAGTAGCGGGAGGGGAGATGAGCAGTTCTTC; cdr3_aa: CASSPSSGRGDEQFF
clone_size: .; d_call: TRBD1; j_call: TRBJ1-1; cdr3_length: 15; v_call: TRBV13; cdr3_nt: TGTGCCAGCAGCCCGATGACAGGGAAGAGCACTGAAGCTTTCTTT; cdr3_aa: CASSPMTGKSTEAFF
clone_size: few; d_call: TRBD1; j_call: TRBJ1-5; cdr3_length: 14; v_call: TRBV7-9; cdr3_nt: TGTGCCAGCAGCGAATCGACAGGGTTTCAGCCCCAGCATTTT; cdr3_aa: CASSESTGFQPQHF
clone_size: few; d_call: TRBD2; j_call: TRBJ2-1; cdr3_length: 18; v_call: TRBV7-9; cdr3_nt: TGTGCCAGCAGCTCGACGTGGGGGGGGCTAGCGGGAGTCAATGAGCAGTTCTTC; cdr3_aa: CASSSTWGGLAGVNEQFF
clone_size: many; d_call: .; j_call: TRBJ2-7; cdr3_length: 14; v_call: TRBV7-2; cdr3_nt: TGTGCCAGCAGCTTAGTCGTTGGCACCTACGAGCAGTACTTC; cdr3_aa: CASSLVVGTYEQYF
clone_size: few; d_call: .; j_call: TRBJ1-2; cdr3_length: 14; v_call: TRBV4-1; cdr3_nt: TGCGCCAGCAGCCAAGGGCAGGGGTACTATGGCTACACCTTC; cdr3_aa: CASSQGQGYYGYTF
clone_size: .; d_call: .; j_call: TRBJ2-4; cdr3_length: 15; v_call: TRBV20-1; cdr3_nt: TGCAGTGCTGCCCAGACTATCCTAGCCAAAAACATTCAGTACTTC; cdr3_aa: CSAAQTILAKNIQYF
clone_size: few; d_call: .; j_call: TRBJ1-4; cdr3_length: 13; v_call: TRBV29-1; cdr3_nt: TGCAGCGTGTGGAAGGCAGATAACCGAAAACTGTTTTTT; cdr3_aa: CSVWKADNRKLFF